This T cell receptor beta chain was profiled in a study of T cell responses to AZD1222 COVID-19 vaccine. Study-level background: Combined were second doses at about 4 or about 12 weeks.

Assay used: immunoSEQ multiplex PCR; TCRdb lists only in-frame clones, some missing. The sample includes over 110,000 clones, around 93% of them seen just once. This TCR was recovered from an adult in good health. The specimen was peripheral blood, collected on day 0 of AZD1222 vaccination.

CDR3 DNA sequence: TGTGCCAGCAGTTCAGACAGGGGTTTGGATGGCTACACCTTC. Protein product: CASSSDRGLDGYTF. V gene TRBV6-2 or TRBV6-3 combines with J gene TRBJ1-2; 8 nucleotides agree with TRBD1. Germline values: CDR1 MNHEY, CDR2 SVGEGT. J lost 6 bases, V lost 4 bases, and 7 bases had no gene match. The length of the CDR3 is 14 residues.